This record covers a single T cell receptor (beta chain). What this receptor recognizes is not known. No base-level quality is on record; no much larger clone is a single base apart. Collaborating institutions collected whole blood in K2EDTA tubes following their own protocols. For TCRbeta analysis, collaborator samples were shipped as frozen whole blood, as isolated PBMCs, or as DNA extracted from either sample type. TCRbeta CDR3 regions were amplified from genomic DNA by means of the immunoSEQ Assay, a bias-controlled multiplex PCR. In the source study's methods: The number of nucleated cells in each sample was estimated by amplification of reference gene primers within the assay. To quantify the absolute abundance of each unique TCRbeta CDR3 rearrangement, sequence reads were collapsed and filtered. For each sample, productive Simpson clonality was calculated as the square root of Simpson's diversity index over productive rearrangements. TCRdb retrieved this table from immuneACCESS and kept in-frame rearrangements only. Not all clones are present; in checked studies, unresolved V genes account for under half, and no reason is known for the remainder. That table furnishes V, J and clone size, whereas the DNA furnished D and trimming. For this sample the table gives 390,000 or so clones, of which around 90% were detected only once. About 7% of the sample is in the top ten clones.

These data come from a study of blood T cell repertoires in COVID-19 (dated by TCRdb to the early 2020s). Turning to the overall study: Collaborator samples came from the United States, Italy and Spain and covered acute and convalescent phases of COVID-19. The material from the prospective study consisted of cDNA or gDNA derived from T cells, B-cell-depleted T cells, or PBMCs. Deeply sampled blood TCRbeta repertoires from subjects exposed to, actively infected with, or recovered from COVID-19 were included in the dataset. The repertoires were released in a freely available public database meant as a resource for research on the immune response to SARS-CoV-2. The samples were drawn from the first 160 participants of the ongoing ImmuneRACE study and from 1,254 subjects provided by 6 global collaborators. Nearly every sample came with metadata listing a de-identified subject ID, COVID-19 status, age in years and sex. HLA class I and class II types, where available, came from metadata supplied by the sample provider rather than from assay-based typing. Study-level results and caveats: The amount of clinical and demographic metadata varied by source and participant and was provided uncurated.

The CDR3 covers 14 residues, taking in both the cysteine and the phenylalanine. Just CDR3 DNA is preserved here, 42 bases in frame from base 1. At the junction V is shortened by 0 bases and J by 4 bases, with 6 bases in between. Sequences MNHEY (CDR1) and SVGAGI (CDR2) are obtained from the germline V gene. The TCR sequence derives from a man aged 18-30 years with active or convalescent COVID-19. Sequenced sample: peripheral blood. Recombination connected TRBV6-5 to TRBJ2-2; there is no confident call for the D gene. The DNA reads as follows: TGTGCCAGCAGTTACTCGGCTGGCACCGGGGAGCTGTTTTTT. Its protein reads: CASSYSAGTGELFF.